The T cell receptor (beta chain) described here comes from a study of identical twins. TCRdb redid the calling of the 5' RACE reads with MiXCR, one entry per CDR3 protein. Here the sample spans around 960,000 distinct CDR3 sequences, more than 9% being singletons. With 7 bases removed from V and 3 bases from J, the gap between germline ends came to 16 bases. The CDR3 sequence is 15 residues long. The sample was also linked to a second study, of yellow fever vaccine responses in identical twins.

The clonotype was recovered from a woman under 30 in good health. The rearrangement uses TRBV12-3 or TRBV12-4 and TRBJ2-1; TRBD1 or TRBD2 may be the D gene (6 bases each). The sequenced sample was PBMCs. The CDR3 DNA is TGTGCCAGCACCACACGAGGGGGGTTCTACAATGAGCAGTTCTTC. Translation gives CASTTRGGFYNEQFF.